These 23 T cell receptor beta chains share one sample of origin, sequenced in a study of blood T cell repertoires in COVID-19. This table comes from immunoSEQ multiplex PCR, and its TCRdb copy is limited to in-frame clones, with some not included. The profile covers 90,000 or so clones, with approximately 82% appearing a single time and approximately 10% taken by the ten largest. Sequenced input: peripheral blood. Every receptor here comes from a human donor in a cohort sampled during active COVID-19.

The V gene is TRBV10-2, the J gene TRBJ1-1, with 8 bases that match TRBD1. Germline V gives CDR1 WSHSY, CDR2 SAAADI. V shed 8 bases and J 1 base; nucleotides not matched to a gene: 6. This CDR3 has 14 amino acids. The CDR3 protein is CASQTGQGNTEAFF. The CDR3 region has the DNA TGCGCCAGCCAAACCGGACAGGGGAACACTGAAGCTTTCTTT.

The chain employs TRBV3-1 (or the pseudogene TRBV3-2) and TRBJ2-1; possible D gene TRBD2, 5 bases. There are 15 residues in the CDR3. Deletions cut 0 bases from V and 7 bases from J, with 13 bases between. Germline-derived CDR1 and CDR2 are LGHDT and YNNKEL (reference sequence). CDR3 bases: TGTGCCAGCAGCCAAGAAGGATCTAGCTGGAATGAGCAGTTCTTC. Protein: CASSQEGSSWNEQFF.

V usage is TRBV25-1 and J usage is TRBJ2-3, with TRBD2 identical over 11 bases. This CDR3 is 17 amino acids long. Trimming at V came to 1 base and at J to 2 bases, leaving 5 bases not matched to a gene. Germline V gives CDR1 MGHDK, CDR2 SYGVNS. The chain's CDR3 is CASSEFLAGGFTDTQYF. CDR3 DNA sequence: TGTGCCAGCAGTGAATTTCTAGCGGGGGGATTCACAGATACGCAGTATTTT.

This CDR3 reads CASTASGGTDTQYF. CDR3 nucleotides: TGTGCCAGCACGGCTAGCGGGGGCACAGATACGCAGTATTTT. V gene TRBV6-5 combines with J gene TRBJ2-3; 9 bases agree with TRBD2. V dropped 7 bases and J dropped 1; count of bases not matched to a gene: 3. This CDR3 has 14 residues. The V gene's germline CDR1 is MNHEY and CDR2 SVGAGI.

This clone showed up just once. This chain links TRBV2 with TRBJ1-5, with D perhaps matching TRBD1 (6 bases). V was cut by 8 bases and J by 5 bases, with 13 bases left in between. This CDR3 comprises 13 residues. CDR1 is SNHLY, CDR2 FYNNEI, per germline. The CDR3 DNA is TGTGCCAGCCAACAGGGTAACGATCAGCCCCAGCATTTT. Its protein is CASQQGNDQPQHF.

The chain combines TRBV11-2 with TRBJ2-3; maybe TRBD1 (7 bases). Germline CDR1 reads SGHAT; CDR2 reads FQNNGV. Trimming removed 5 bases from V and 4 bases from J, with 19 bases in between. This CDR3 is built from 16 residues. In nucleotides, the CDR3 is TGTGCCAGCAGCCTCCTTGGAGGGGGCAGCGCAGATACGCAGTATTTT. This translates into CASSLLGGGSADTQYF.

The chain uses TRBV19 and TRBJ2-3, with TRBD2 identical over 15 bases. Per germline, CDR1 LNHDA and CDR2 SQIVND (reference sequence). After removal of 5 bases from V and 3 bases from J, the junction contained 3 bases not matched to a gene. The CDR3 extends over 16 amino acids. Written as DNA, the CDR3 is TGTGCCAGTAGTCTAGGACTAGCGGGGGGGACAGATACGCAGTATTTT. Encoded protein: CASSLGLAGGTDTQYF. Filled out from reference TRBV19 and TRBJ2-3, the complete variable domain reads DGGITQSPKYLFRKEGQNVTLSCEQNLNHDAMYWYRQDPGQGLRLIYYSQIVNDFQKGDIAEGYSVSREKKESFPLTVTSAQKNPTAFYLCASSLGLAGGTDTQYFGPGTRLTVL.

V is TRBV5-1 and J is TRBJ2-3, with D perhaps TRBD1 (5 bases). The CDR3 runs to 14 residues. Germline V gives CDR1 SGHRS, CDR2 YFSETQ. V was pared by 4 bases and J by 0 bases, with 9 bases between. DNA for the CDR3: TGCGCCAGCAGCCCCGGACACAGCACAGATACGCAGTATTTT. This sequence encodes CASSPGHSTDTQYF.

The V call is TRBV20-1, the J call TRBJ2-3; D call uncertain. Germline loops: CDR1 DFQATT, CDR2 SNEGSKA (reference sequence). V was clipped by 3 bases and J by 2 bases, with 18 bases between them. The CDR3 runs 16 residues. CDR3 nucleotide sequence: TGCAGTGCTAGTGGGGTGGCGGCACAAGACACAGATACGCAGTATTTT. As protein: CSASGVAAQDTDTQYF.

The chain links TRBV28 to TRBJ1-1; 9 nucleotides agree with TRBD1. Germline CDR1 MDHEN, CDR2 SYDVKM. With 5 bases clipped from V and 12 bases from J, the junction kept 4 bases outside the gene matches. The CDR3 totals 11 residues. This CDR3 reads CASSRQGVSFF. DNA for the CDR3: TGTGCCAGCAGTCGACAGGGGGTATCTTTCTTT. Full variable domain (rest looked up from reference TRBV28 and TRBJ1-1): DVKVTQSSRYLVKRTGEKVFLECVQDMDHENMFWYRQDPGLGLRLIYFSYDVKMKEKGDIPEGYSVSREKKERFSLILESASTNQTSMYLCASSRQGVSFFGQGTRLTVV.

This chain connects TRBV7-9 to TRBJ2-7; 9 bases are shared with TRBD2. The length of the CDR3 is 15 residues. CDR1 SEHNR and CDR2 FQNEAQ come from the germline V gene (reference sequence). Germline trimming cut 8 bases from V and 2 bases from J; bases unmatched to any gene: 10. CDR3 bases: TGTGCCAGCGCCACAGGGGCTAGCGGGGCCTACGAGCAGTACTTC. It specifies CASATGASGAYEQYF.

J is TRBJ1-3 and V is TRBV7-8, with TRBD1 matching over 10 bases. Germline V gene data show CDR1 as SGHVS and CDR2 as FQNEAQ. The CDR3 consists of 13 residues. The ends lost 4 bases at V and 11 bases at J; junction bases unmatched: 5. The DNA for the CDR3 is TGTGCCAGCAGCTCACGGACAGGGGGTTCCATATATTTT. Its protein product is CASSSRTGGSIYF.

The chain carries TRBV28 and TRBJ2-7; D might be TRBD2 (5 bases). V was trimmed by 5 bases and J by 3 bases, leaving 8 bases between them. CDR1 MDHEN and CDR2 SYDVKM come from the germline V gene. CDR3 size: 12 residues. For the CDR3, the DNA is TGTGCCAGCAGTCAGAGCGGCTACGAGCAGTACTTC. Translating gives CASSQSGYEQYF.

V gene TRBV6-5 combines with J gene TRBJ2-7, with D perhaps matching TRBD1 (8 bases). From germline, CDR1 is MNHEY and CDR2 SVGAGI. Trimming removed 7 bases at V and 2 bases at J, with 18 bases between. The CDR3 is 15 amino acids. CDR3 residues: CASTPRTGRAYEQYF. In nucleotides, the CDR3 is TGTGCCAGCACCCCCAGGACAGGGAGGGCCTACGAGCAGTACTTC.

CDR3 loop: CASSITGNTEAFF. The CDR3 bases are TGTGCCAGTAGTATAACGGGGAACACTGAAGCTTTCTTT. The rearrangement joins TRBV19 to TRBJ1-1, with D unresolved. Germline V gene lookup returns CDR1 LNHDA and CDR2 SQIVND (reference sequence). This CDR3 region has 13 residues. Trimming removed 2 bases from V and 1 base from J, with 5 bases in between.

This chain joins TRBV5-6 and TRBJ2-5; D is possibly TRBD2 (6 bases). Germline V CDR1 and CDR2: SGHDT, YYEEEE. V lost 3 bases, J lost 5 bases, and 26 bases lay in between. This CDR3 is built from 18 residues. CDR3 DNA sequence: TGTGCCAGCAGCTCCCGTCCTACTCGGGGGTTAGTGGGGGAGACCCAGTACTTC. The encoded protein is CASSSRPTRGLVGETQYF.

The chain has TRBV6-2 or TRBV6-3 and TRBJ1-1; D ambiguous. V lost 5 bases to trimming and J lost 7 bases, with 8 bases between them. The V gene's germline CDR1 is MNHEY and CDR2 SVGEGT. The CDR3 has 11 amino acids. For the CDR3, the DNA is TGTGCCAGCAGTAGAGGAGATGAAGCTTTCTTT. Protein sequence: CASSRGDEAFF.

The V call is TRBV19, the J call TRBJ1-2, with D perhaps matching TRBD1 (5 bases). Germline CDR1 and CDR2: LNHDA and SQIVND (reference sequence). V was cut by 3 bases and J by 2 bases, with 10 bases left in between. The CDR3 has 14 residues. CDR3 loop: CASSIGQGNYGYTF. For the CDR3, the DNA is TGTGCCAGTAGTATCGGCCAGGGAAACTATGGCTACACCTTC.

This chain connects TRBV6-5 to TRBJ2-1, with 14 bases fitting TRBD2. The CDR3 runs to 15 residues. The germline CDR1 and CDR2 sequences are MNHEY and SVGAGI. V gave up 8 bases and J gave up 4 bases; unmatched junction bases: 4. The DNA for the CDR3 is TGTGCCAGCCGACTAGCGGGGGGGCAATACAATGAGCAGTTCTTC. It encodes CASRLAGGQYNEQFF.

V and J are TRBV7-3 and TRBJ2-3, with 7 bases lining up with TRBD2. With 5 bases clipped from V and 2 bases from J, the junction kept 7 bases outside the gene matches. The CDR3 loop spans 15 amino acids. Germline CDR1 and CDR2: SGHTA and FQGTGA. CDR3 DNA: TGTGCCAGCAGCACCCAAGCGGGACTCACAGATACGCAGTATTTT. Protein product: CASSTQAGLTDTQYF.

The rearrangement uses TRBV9 and TRBJ1-6; a weak D match, TRBD1 (5 bases). The germline V gene has CDR1 SGDLS and CDR2 YYNGEE. With 0 bases removed from V and 4 bases from J, the gap between germline ends came to 5 bases. The CDR3 spans 14 residues. The CDR3 DNA follows: TGTGCCAGCAGCGTAGGACAGTATAATTCACCCCTCCACTTT. Translation: CASSVGQYNSPLHF.

This chain uses TRBV28 with TRBJ2-1; 10 nucleotides align to TRBD2. CDR3 length: 18 residues. Germline V gives CDR1 MDHEN, CDR2 SYDVKM. J gave up 4 bases and V 8 bases, and 17 bases lay outside the gene matches. The CDR3 protein is CASPPGLASQMAYNEQFF. CDR3 nucleotides: TGTGCCAGCCCCCCGGGACTAGCGTCACAAATGGCGTACAATGAGCAGTTCTTC.

V is TRBV10-3 and J is TRBJ1-2, with 7 bases matching TRBD1. With 10 bases clipped from V and 4 bases from J, the junction kept 9 bases outside the gene matches. Germline-derived CDR1 and CDR2 are ENHRY and SYGVKD. The CDR3 sequence is 13 residues long. CDR3: CATLPGQSYGYTF. DNA for the CDR3: TGTGCCACCCTCCCGGGACAGTCCTATGGCTACACCTTC.